This T cell receptor (beta chain) stems from a study of vaccination effects on CD4 cells after COVID-19. In the study overall: A median of 72 days separated the second dose and sampling. Study-wide results and limits: Clones induced by infection and by vaccine showed marked clonal contraction late after vaccination.

Pools of viral peptides were used by the ViraFEST assay to expand antigen-specific CD4+ T cells ahead of sequencing. Following a roughly eleven-day culture, CD4+ T cells were purified. The cohort was immunized with two doses of either the BNT162b2 or mRNA-1273 vaccine. Prior SARS-CoV-2 infection was absent in the vaccine recipients, as shown by negative nucleocapsid antibodies. The researchers cultured around 2 million PBMC per well with 9.5 to 10 IU/ml IL-2 and roughly 9.4 ug/ml peptides. About this clone: What it recognizes is unknown.

Measured with immunoSEQ multiplex PCR; TCRdb has only the in-frame clones, and not every one. This table holds tens of thousands of clones, roughly 73% found once. Germline lookup yields CDR1 LGHNA and CDR2 YNFKEQ. V was cut by 0 bases and J by 8 bases, with 19 bases left in between. The CDR3 spans 16 residues. The material was CD4+ T cells from PBMCs cultured with HCoV-NL63 spike peptides, obtained after COVID-19 vaccination. This chain uses TRBV4-2 with TRBJ1-2; possible D gene TRBD1, 6 bases. The receptor was derived from a human donor who received a COVID-19 vaccine. CDR3 bases: TGTGCCAGCAGCCAAGATTCCCGGGGGGGCGCGGGAGGCTACACCTTC. Its translation: CASSQDSRGGAGGYTF.